The 23 T cell receptor beta chains presented below share a single source sample, sequenced in a study of Ad26.COV2.S vaccination and SARS-CoV-2 variants. Sequenced by immunoSEQ multiplex PCR; TCRdb stores in-frame clones only, minus some. The repertoire holds approximately 400,000 clones, with roughly 85% as singletons. Treatment given: 15 to 20 received Ad26.COV2.S at low or high dose, single or two shots; 5 received placebo; per-sample allocation not given. Collection of the samples took place on day 63 after the first injection of vaccine or placebo. The specimen was peripheral blood, collected in a trial of Ad26.COV2.S vaccine versus placebo. These receptors were taken from a person aged 18-60 years who received the Ad26.COV2.S COVID-19 vaccine or a placebo.

The chain employs TRBV3-1 (or the pseudogene TRBV3-2) and TRBJ1-3; D not certain. CDR3 length equals 15 residues. Germline V gives CDR1 LGHDT, CDR2 YNNKEL (reference sequence). Trimming removed 4 bases from V and 4 bases from J, with 14 bases in between. CDR3 nucleotide sequence: TGTGCCAGCAGCCTTTTTTCGGCCCGAGGAAACACCATATATTTT. Residues: CASSLFSARGNTIYF.

This clone has just a few counts. This chain uses TRBV6-6 with TRBJ1-2, with a possible D match to TRBD1 (5 bases). Germline V lookup: CDR1 MNHNY, CDR2 SVGAGI (reference sequence). V gave up 10 bases and J gave up 4 bases, with 16 bases separating them. CDR3 length: 13 residues. CDR3 DNA sequence: TGTGCCACCCTACCCCAGGGCGCCTATGGCTACACCTTC. This codes for CATLPQGAYGYTF.

The chain carries TRBV12-3 or TRBV12-4 and TRBJ1-2; 8 bases fit TRBD1. This CDR3 is built from 13 residues. V dropped 6 bases and J dropped 8; count of bases not matched to a gene: 8. The CDR3 here is CASSPGQGGGYTF. CDR3 in DNA: TGTGCCAGCAGCCCCGGACAGGGAGGAGGCTACACCTTC.

The J gene is TRBJ1-1, the V gene TRBV9; D perhaps matches TRBD1 (6 bases). V was clipped by 3 bases and J by 0 bases, with 15 bases between them. Germline values: CDR1 SGDLS, CDR2 YYNGEE. The CDR3 is 16 residues long. In DNA form, the CDR3 reads TGTGCCAGCAGCGCCAGGGGCTCGGCCATGAACACTGAAGCTTTCTTT. This translates into CASSARGSAMNTEAFF.

This chain connects TRBV19 to TRBJ1-3; D is uncertain. The germline V gene encodes CDR1 LNHDA and CDR2 SQIVND (reference sequence). CDR3 length: 15 amino acids. V gave up 1 base and J gave up 3 bases, with 10 bases separating them. CDR3 amino acids: CASSIVGSVGNTIYF. The CDR3 region has the DNA TGTGCCAGTAGTATAGTGGGGTCGGTTGGAAACACCATATATTTT.

The genes are TRBV7-2 and TRBJ1-5; D is perhaps TRBD1 (5 bases). This CDR3 is built from 16 residues. Germline V CDR1 and CDR2: SGHTA, FQGNSA. V was pared by 2 bases and J by 0 bases, with 11 bases between. The CDR3 region has the DNA TGTGCCAGCAGCTTAATGGGAGGGGATAGCAATCAGCCCCAGCATTTT. It specifies CASSLMGGDSNQPQHF.

This clone came up once. DNA of the CDR3: TGCGCCAGCAGCTCGACAGGGTTCTACAATGAGCAGTTCTTC. This sequence encodes CASSSTGFYNEQFF. This rearrangement joins TRBV5-1 to TRBJ2-1; TRBD1 matches at 7 bases. Germline CDR1 is SGHRS and CDR2 is YFSETQ. V was clipped by 3 bases and J by 3 bases; unmatched bases: 3. The CDR3 runs 14 residues.

Only a few counts were recorded for this clone. The identical CDR3 is also encoded by other nucleotide sequences in the sample. The chain joins TRBV7-9 to TRBJ2-7; 7 bases fit TRBD1. CDR1 SEHNR and CDR2 FQNEAQ come from the germline V gene (reference sequence). V trimming: 5 bases; J trimming: 3 bases; junction bases outside the gene matches: 1. This CDR3 is 12 amino acids long. CDR3 sequence: CASSRQGYEQYF. The CDR3 coding sequence is TGTGCCAGCAGCAGACAGGGCTACGAGCAGTACTTC.

The chain has TRBV3-1 (or the pseudogene TRBV3-2) and TRBJ1-3, with a tentative D call TRBD1 (5 bases). Germline V gene data show CDR1 as LGHDT and CDR2 as YNNKEL (reference sequence). Trimming took off 8 bases at V and 5 bases at J, with 13 bases between the two ends. The CDR3 is 13 residues long. The CDR3 protein is CASCGGGRNTIYF. In DNA form, the CDR3 reads TGTGCCAGCTGTGGGGGAGGACGAAACACCATATATTTT.

The chain is built from TRBV6-2 or TRBV6-3 and TRBJ2-3; D ambiguous. The CDR3 contains 14 residues. With 0 bases removed from V and 2 bases from J, the gap between germline ends came to 6 bases. Germline V gene lookup returns CDR1 MNHEY and CDR2 SVGEGT. DNA for the CDR3: TGTGCCAGCAGTTACTCGGACGACACAGATACGCAGTATTTT. Translated: CASSYSDDTDTQYF.

The chain combines TRBV15 with TRBJ2-6, with D perhaps matching TRBD2 (6 bases). V shed 3 bases and J shed 2 bases, with 14 bases lying between them. The CDR3 sequence is 17 residues long. Per the germline V gene, CDR1 is LNHNV and CDR2 is YYDKDF (reference sequence). The CDR3 is CATSSLLEGPGANVLTF. The CDR3 region has the DNA TGTGCCACCAGCAGCCTTTTGGAGGGTCCTGGGGCCAACGTCCTGACTTTC.

This chain links TRBV25-1 with TRBJ2-7; TRBD2 agrees at 13 bases. CDR1 is MGHDK and CDR2 is SYGVNS in the germline V gene. This CDR3 comprises 17 residues. J lost 3 bases, V lost 2 bases, and 7 bases had no gene match. Here the CDR3 DNA reads TGTGCCAGCAGTGAACCGACTAGCGGGAGGAATAGCTACGAGCAGTACTTC. Amino acids: CASSEPTSGRNSYEQYF.

The chain has TRBV9 and TRBJ1-2; tentatively, D is TRBD1 (5 bases). From germline, CDR1 is SGDLS and CDR2 YYNGEE. The V gene lost 0 bases and the J gene lost 0 bases, with 9 bases spanning the gap. This CDR3 has 15 residues. The CDR3 region is CASSVAQGANYGYTF. The CDR3 nucleotides read TGTGCCAGCAGCGTAGCGCAGGGAGCTAACTATGGCTACACCTTC.

V gene TRBV9 combines with J gene TRBJ1-2; 9 bases are shared with TRBD1. Germline values: CDR1 SGDLS, CDR2 YYNGEE. With V trimmed by 3 bases and J by 2 bases, 5 bases remained unmatched. The CDR3 totals 15 residues. The CDR3 is CASSAKGQGNYGYTF. The CDR3 nucleotides are TGTGCCAGCAGCGCCAAGGGACAGGGAAACTATGGCTACACCTTC.

The chain carries TRBV6-6 and TRBJ2-7, with 9 positions matching TRBD1. J gave up 2 bases and V 4 bases, and 6 bases lay outside the gene matches. There are 15 residues in the CDR3. Per germline, CDR1 MNHNY and CDR2 SVGAGI (reference sequence). The CDR3 DNA follows: TGTGCCAGCAGTTGGGACAGGGTGACGGCCTACGAGCAGTACTTC. Encoded protein: CASSWDRVTAYEQYF.

This clone was detected once. The chain is built from TRBV5-4 and TRBJ2-3, with D possibly being TRBD1 or TRBD2 (5 bases each). The CDR3 totals 14 residues. V was shortened by 4 bases and J by 1 base, with 10 bases between the two germline ends. Germline CDR1 SGHNT, CDR2 YYREEE (reference sequence). CDR3 in DNA: TGTGCCAGCAGCGCGAGAGGGGGCACAGATACGCAGTATTTT. Translating gives CASSARGGTDTQYF.

Here the CDR3 DNA reads TGCGCCAGCAGCCGGGGGTTAGGTAGCGGGAGCAATCACGAGCAGTACTTC. It is translated as CASSRGLGSGSNHEQYF. The chain joins TRBV5-1 to TRBJ2-7; 9 positions agree with TRBD2. V gave up 4 bases and J gave up 5 bases; unmatched junction bases: 16. The CDR3 loop spans 17 amino acids. Germline CDR1 reads SGHRS; CDR2 reads YFSETQ.

J is TRBJ2-7 and V is TRBV18; D is undetermined. Germline V gene lookup returns CDR1 KGHSH and CDR2 LQKENI. The V and J ends lost 4 bases and 3 bases respectively, with 13 bases between them. This CDR3 has 14 amino acids. CDR3 region: CASSQESSYYEQYF. The CDR3 coding sequence is TGTGCCAGCTCACAAGAATCCTCCTACTACGAGCAGTACTTC.

The chain links TRBV10-3 to TRBJ1-6; D is perhaps TRBD1 (6 bases). Trimming removed 6 bases at V and 7 bases at J, with 10 bases between. CDR1 is ENHRY and CDR2 is SYGVKD in the germline V gene. This CDR3 has 13 amino acids. CDR3: CAISPGHNSPLHF. The CDR3, as DNA: TGTGCCATCAGCCCGGGACACAATTCACCCCTCCACTTT.

CDR3 amino acids: CASRPAGGYGYTF. CDR3 coding DNA: TGTGCCAGCCGCCCGGCAGGGGGCTATGGCTACACCTTC. The chain has TRBV11-2 and TRBJ1-2, with 7 nucleotides matching TRBD1. This CDR3 contains 13 residues. J was trimmed by 4 bases and V by 8 bases; bases with no gene match: 7. CDR1 and CDR2 (germline): SGHAT, FQNNGV.

The genes are TRBV5-6 and TRBJ2-6; TRBD1 might be the D (6 bases). Germline CDR1 reads SGHDT; CDR2 reads YYEEEE. Trimming cost V 3 bases and J 0 bases, with 7 bases left between them. The CDR3 is made up of 15 amino acids. This CDR3 is CASSSGVSGANVLTF. For the CDR3, the DNA is TGTGCCAGCAGCTCAGGGGTCTCTGGGGCCAACGTCCTGACTTTC.

This clone was seen only a few times. This sequence joins TRBV11-3 and TRBJ1-1; D remains unclear. The CDR3 is made up of 13 amino acids. The germline CDR1 and CDR2 sequences are SGHNT and YENEEA. Between the trimmed V and J ends, which lost 1 base and 5 bases, there was a span of 8 bases. Here the CDR3 reads CASSLALGTEAFF. The CDR3 coding sequence is TGTGCCAGCAGCTTAGCCCTGGGGACTGAAGCTTTCTTT.

This rearrangement joins TRBV6-4 to TRBJ2-1; maybe TRBD2 (6 bases). The CDR3 totals 16 residues. CDR1 and CDR2 (germline): MRHNA, SNTAGT. With 0 bases removed from V and 7 bases from J, the gap between germline ends came to 16 bases. The CDR3 loop is CASSDSGGPFKNEQFF. CDR3 in DNA: TGTGCCAGCAGTGACTCCGGGGGACCTTTCAAGAATGAGCAGTTCTTC.